This paragraph reports one T cell receptor (beta chain). What antigen it recognizes has not been identified. Qualities for individual bases were not recorded, and no much larger clone is one base off. This sample was taken from a study of T cell responses to AZD1222 COVID-19 vaccine (dated by TCRdb to the early 2020s). Notes on the research overall: AZD1222 recipients given second doses at about 4 weeks or at about 12 weeks were pooled, since spike-specific TCR depth and breadth were not found to differ between the two schedules. Enrollment into the trials was organized by age into subgroups of 18-55, 56-69 and 70-plus years, and those subgroups contained roughly 150, 30 and 60 TCR-sequenced participants, respectively. TCR sequencing covered 233 trial participants: roughly 200 given two doses of AZD1222 and 26 given two doses of MenACWY control vaccine.

Per the germline V gene (reference sequence), MNHEY is the CDR1 and SMNVEV is the CDR2. The CDR3, cysteine through phenylalanine, is 14 amino acids long. Only the CDR3 region is kept as DNA, spanning 42 bases read in frame from base 1. The V end loses 8 bases and the J end loses 2 bases, and a stretch of 13 bases separates them. The time point label on this specimen signifies: baseline before first vaccination. Vaccinee samples came from UK trials COV001 and COV002, including a single-blind randomized controlled phase 2/3 trial of AZD1222 (ChAdOx1 nCoV-19) in healthy adults. Trial participant PBMC samples were collected at day 0 and day 28 after the second dose for TCRbeta chain sequencing. What the authors observed across the whole study: The 56-69-year group was small, and its depth increase did not reach significance, likely because of low power. Conclusions about previously exposed vaccinees are limited because only five to seven AZD1222 recipients were SARS-CoV-2 seropositive at baseline. The whole spike protein was spanned by vaccine-associated CD4 TCRs, and dominant responses were seen in regions 160-218 and 743-854. After two AZD1222 doses, both the breadth and the depth of spike-specific TCRs were significantly higher than at day 0 and than in MenACWY recipients. Epitopes outside the regions mutated in the B.1.351 and B.1.1.7 variants were reportedly recognized by nearly half of the unique spike-specific TCRs. Because no samples from the day 14 peak response were available, repertoires could be characterized only after the peak T cell response. Most participants were white British and females outnumbered males, and the authors suggested that clonal diversity may have been underestimated.

The CDR3 regions of human TCRbeta chains were subjected to immunosequencing. As for the authors' bioinformatics: Repertoire TCRs were checked for matches against a reference library of SARS-CoV-2-specific TCRs that had been generated using the MIRA antigen-specificity platform. Breadth meant the fraction of unique TCRs that were SARS-CoV-2-associated, whereas depth meant the fraction of total T cells that were SARS-CoV-2-associated. Using the MIRA data, each spike-specific TCR was mapped to the spike region that the TCR reacts to and placed in a CD4 or CD8 class. Log10-transformed breadth and depth values were compared by one-way ANOVA with Sidak's multiple comparisons tests. TCRdb provides this immuneACCESS table in a form limited to in-frame rearrangements. Some clones are lacking; in checked studies, under half of them reflect an unresolved V gene, and why the rest are absent is not known. The V and J calls and clone size were taken over from that table, and D and trimming were inferred from the DNA. The sample table lists about 72,000 clones, roughly 88% of them with a count of one. Roughly 2.7% of the sample rests with the top ten.

The TCR originated in an adult in good health. The rearranged segments are TRBV27 and TRBJ2-1; the D gene assignment is ambiguous. The material sequenced was peripheral blood, taken on day 0 of AZD1222 vaccination. The nucleotide sequence reads as follows: TGTGCCAGCGCCCCAGTTCCCACCTACAATGAGCAGTTCTTC. Translated, this is CASAPVPTYNEQFF.